This record looks at one T cell receptor beta chain sequence and its context. Its recognized antigen is unknown. One base away there is no much larger clone; base qualities are not given. Donors were enrolled in RACIN, a single-arm phase I dose-escalation trial combining nivolumab, ipilimumab, aspirin, low-dose cyclophosphamide and low-dose radiotherapy. Eligible patients had advanced, TIL-negative solid tumors. This record belongs to a study of low-dose radiotherapy and immunotherapy resistance in tumors (dated by TCRdb to between 2021 and 2024). About the study as a whole: Patients in Cohort 1 were given 0.5 Gy per fraction every 2 weeks, and the prescribed total PTV dose was 6.5 Gy. Trial participants were not randomized into treatment groups. Nivolumab and ipilimumab were both given intravenously, with nivolumab at a 240 mg flat dose every two weeks and ipilimumab at 1 mg/kg every six weeks. For Cohort 2, the dose was 1 Gy per fraction given every two weeks, adding up to 13 Gy in total across 26 weeks. The translational analysis covered eight patients: three from the first dose cohort and the first five from the second dose cohort. Patients took aspirin 300 mg orally once daily for four cycles, starting on cycle 1 day 1. Every two weeks, patients got intravenous cyclophosphamide at 200 mg/m2, given one day ahead of each radiation and immunotherapy administration.

There are 14 amino acids in the CDR3, from cysteine to phenylalanine inclusive. The sequence is cut down to CDR3 DNA, 42 bases in frame from base 1. Trimmed from V: 3 bases; trimmed from J: 7 bases; junction bases lacking a gene match: 6. From the germline V gene, CDR1 is SGDLS and CDR2 is YYNGEE. Superscript III and a set of TRAV- and TRBV-specific primers were used to synthesize first-strand cDNA, so that both TCRalpha and TCRbeta chains were covered. TCRs were amplified with Phusion for about 20 PCR cycles using a constant-region primer together with the adapter attached to the V primers. The MessageAmp II aRNA Amplification Kit was used to amplify the isolated mRNA, with in vitro transcription run for 15 to 20 hours at 37 degrees C. The Dynabeads mRNA DIRECT Purification Kit was used to isolate mRNA for TCR sequencing. Indexed Illumina adapters were added in a second roughly 23-cycle Phusion PCR, and the resulting products were purified with AMPure XP beads. Concerning the study's data processing: Using custom Perl scripts, TCR sequences that encoded the same protein were pooled, out-of-frame sequences were dropped, and the abundance of each clonotype was calculated. TCR sequences supported by only a single read were excluded from analysis. Shannon entropy, Gini index, clonality, richness, and the frequency of TCRs shared between repertoires were included as repertoire metrics. Using fastp at Q25 and MiXCR, TCRdb reprocessed the public reads and kept productive beta chains. Identical CDR3 proteins give one entry, which carries the most common genes and DNA. Here the V and J calls rest on TCRdb's processing, not on the authors' analysis. The sample table shows several thousand distinct CDR3 sequences, and around two thirds are seen once. The ten most abundant clones make up 12% of the sample.

The rearranged chain carries TRBV9 and TRBJ2-1; 8 central bases correspond to TRBD1. This clonotype was obtained from a human donor with advanced metastatic prostate, ovarian, gallbladder or colorectal cancer (not recorded which). This table probably holds off-target reads from a library built for another chain. The DNA reads TGTGCCAGCAGCGCCCAGGGGGCGAGAAATGAGCAGTTCTTC. Protein translation: CASSAQGARNEQFF. The CDR3, completed at both ends by the reference TRBV9 and TRBJ2-1 genes, gives the full variable domain DSGVTQTPKHLITATGQRVTLRCSPRSGDLSVYWYQQSLDQGLQFLIQYYNGEERAKGNILERFSAQQFPDLHSELNLSSLELGDSALYFCASSAQGARNEQFFGPGTRLTVL.